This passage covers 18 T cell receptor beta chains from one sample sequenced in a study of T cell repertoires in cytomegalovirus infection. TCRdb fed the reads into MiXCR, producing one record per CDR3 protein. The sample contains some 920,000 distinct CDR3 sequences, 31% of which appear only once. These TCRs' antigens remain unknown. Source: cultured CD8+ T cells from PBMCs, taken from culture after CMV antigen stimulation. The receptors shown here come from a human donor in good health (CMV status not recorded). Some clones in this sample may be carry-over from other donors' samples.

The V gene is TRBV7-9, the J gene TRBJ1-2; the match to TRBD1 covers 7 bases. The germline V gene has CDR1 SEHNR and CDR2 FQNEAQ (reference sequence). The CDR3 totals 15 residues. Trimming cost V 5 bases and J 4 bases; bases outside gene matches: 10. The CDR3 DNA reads TGTGCCAGCAGCCCTCCAACAGGGGTTTCCTATGGCTACACCTTC. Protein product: CASSPPTGVSYGYTF. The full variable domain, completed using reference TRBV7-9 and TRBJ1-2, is DTGVSQNPRHKITKRGQNVTFRCDPISEHNRLYWYRQTLGQGPEFLTYFQNEAQLEKSRLLSDRFSAERPKGSFSTLEIQRTEQGDSAMYLCASSPPTGVSYGYTFGSGTRLTVV.

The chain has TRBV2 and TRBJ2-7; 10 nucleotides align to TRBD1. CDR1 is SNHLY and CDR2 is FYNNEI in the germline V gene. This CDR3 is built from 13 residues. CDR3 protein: CARRDRGTYEQYV. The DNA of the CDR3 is TGTGCCCGCAGGGACAGGGGAACCTACGAGCAGTACGTC.

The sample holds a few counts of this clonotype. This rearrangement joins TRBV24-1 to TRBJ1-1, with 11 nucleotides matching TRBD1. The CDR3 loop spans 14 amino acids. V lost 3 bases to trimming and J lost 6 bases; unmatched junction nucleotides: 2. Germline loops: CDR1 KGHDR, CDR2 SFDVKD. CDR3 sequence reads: CATSDPGQGAEAFF. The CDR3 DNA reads TGTGCCACCAGTGATCCGGGACAGGGGGCTGAAGCTTTCTTT.

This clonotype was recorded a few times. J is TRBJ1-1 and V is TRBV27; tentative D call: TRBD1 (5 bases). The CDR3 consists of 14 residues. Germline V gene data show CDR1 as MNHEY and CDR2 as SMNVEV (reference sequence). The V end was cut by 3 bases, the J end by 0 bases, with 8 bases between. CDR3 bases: TGTGCCAGCAGTTTTTGGGGGATGAACACTGAAGCTTTCTTT. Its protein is CASSFWGMNTEAFF.

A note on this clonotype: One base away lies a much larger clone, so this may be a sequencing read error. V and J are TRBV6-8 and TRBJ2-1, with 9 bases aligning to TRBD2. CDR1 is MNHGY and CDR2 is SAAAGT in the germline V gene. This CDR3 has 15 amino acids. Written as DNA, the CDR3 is TGTGCCAGCAGGTACTCGCGGGGGGGAAACAATGAGCAGTTCTTC. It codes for CASRYSRGGNNEQFF.

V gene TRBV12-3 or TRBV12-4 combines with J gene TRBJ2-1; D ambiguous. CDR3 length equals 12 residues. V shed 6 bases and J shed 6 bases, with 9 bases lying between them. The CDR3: CASSAEFNEQFF. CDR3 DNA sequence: TGTGCCAGCAGCGCAGAGTTCAATGAGCAGTTCTTC.

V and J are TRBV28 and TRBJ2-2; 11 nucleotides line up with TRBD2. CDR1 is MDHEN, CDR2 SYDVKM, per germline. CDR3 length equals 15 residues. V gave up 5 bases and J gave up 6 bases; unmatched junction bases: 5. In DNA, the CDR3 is TGTGCCAGCAGTCGACTAGCGGGACGGTCCGGGGAGCTGTTTTTT. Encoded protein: CASSRLAGRSGELFF. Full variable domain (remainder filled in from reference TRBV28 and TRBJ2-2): DVKVTQSSRYLVKRTGEKVFLECVQDMDHENMFWYRQDPGLGLRLIYFSYDVKMKEKGDIPEGYSVSREKKERFSLILESASTNQTSMYLCASSRLAGRSGELFFGEGSRLTVL.

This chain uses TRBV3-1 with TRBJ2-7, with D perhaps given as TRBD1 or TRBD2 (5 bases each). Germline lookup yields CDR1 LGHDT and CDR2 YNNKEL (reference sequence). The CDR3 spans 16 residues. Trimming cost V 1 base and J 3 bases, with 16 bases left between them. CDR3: CASSQAGGPMVYEQYV. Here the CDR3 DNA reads TGTGCCAGCAGCCAAGCTGGGGGACCCATGGTCTACGAGCAGTACGTC.

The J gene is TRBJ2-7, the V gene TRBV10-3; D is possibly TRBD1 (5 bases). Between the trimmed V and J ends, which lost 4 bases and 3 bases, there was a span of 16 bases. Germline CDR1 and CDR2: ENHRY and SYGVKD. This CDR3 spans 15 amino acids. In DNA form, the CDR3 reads TGTGCCATCAGTGGCGCCACGGACGGACACTACGAGCAGTACGTC. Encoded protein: CAISGATDGHYEQYV.

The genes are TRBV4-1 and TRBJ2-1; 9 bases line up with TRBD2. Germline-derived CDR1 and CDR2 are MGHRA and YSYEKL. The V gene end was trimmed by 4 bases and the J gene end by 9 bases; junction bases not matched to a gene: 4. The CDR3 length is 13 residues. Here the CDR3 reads CASSPRGGVEQFF. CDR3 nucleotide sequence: TGCGCCAGCAGCCCGCGGGGGGGCGTTGAGCAGTTCTTC.

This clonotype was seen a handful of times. As DNA, the CDR3 is TGTGCCAGCAGTTTAAGGGACAGGCACGGAAATTCACCCCTCCACTTT. Its translation: CASSLRDRHGNSPLHF. The V gene is TRBV12-3 or TRBV12-4, the J gene TRBJ1-6; 8 positions match TRBD1. The CDR3 has 16 residues. Trimming cost V 2 bases and J 7 bases; bases outside gene matches: 7.

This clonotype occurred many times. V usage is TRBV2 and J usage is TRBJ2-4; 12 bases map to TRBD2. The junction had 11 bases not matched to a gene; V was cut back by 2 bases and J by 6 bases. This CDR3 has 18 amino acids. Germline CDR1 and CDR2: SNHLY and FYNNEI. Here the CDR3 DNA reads TGTGCCAGCAGTGAAACGGCTAGCGGGGGGGCCGCCGGAAACATTCAGTACTTC. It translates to CASSETASGGAAGNIQYF. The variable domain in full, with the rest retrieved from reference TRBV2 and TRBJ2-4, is EPEVTQTPSHQVTQMGQEVILRCVPISNHLYFYWYRQILGQKVEFLVSFYNNEISEKSEIFDDQFSVERPDGSNFTLKIRSTKLEDSAMYFCASSETASGGAAGNIQYFGAGTRLSVL.

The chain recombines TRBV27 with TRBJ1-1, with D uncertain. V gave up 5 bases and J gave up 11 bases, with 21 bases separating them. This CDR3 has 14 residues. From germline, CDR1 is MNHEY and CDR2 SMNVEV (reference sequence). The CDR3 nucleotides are TGTGCCAGCAGTCCCGCACGGTTTAAAATTGTTGCTTTCTTT. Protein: CASSPARFKIVAFF.

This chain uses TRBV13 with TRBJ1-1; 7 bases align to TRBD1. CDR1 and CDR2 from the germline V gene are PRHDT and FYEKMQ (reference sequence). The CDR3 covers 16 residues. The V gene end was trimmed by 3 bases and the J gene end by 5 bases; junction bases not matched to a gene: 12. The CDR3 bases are TGTGCCAGCAGCTTTGGCAGGGGGACGTTAATGACTGAAGCTTTCTTT. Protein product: CASSFGRGTLMTEAFF.

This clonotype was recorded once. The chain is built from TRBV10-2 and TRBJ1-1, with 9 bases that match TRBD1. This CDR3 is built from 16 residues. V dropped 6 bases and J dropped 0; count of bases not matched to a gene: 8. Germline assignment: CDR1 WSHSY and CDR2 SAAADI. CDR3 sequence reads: CASRGDRGYMNTEAFF. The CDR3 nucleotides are TGCGCCAGCAGAGGCGACAGGGGGTACATGAACACTGAAGCTTTCTTT.

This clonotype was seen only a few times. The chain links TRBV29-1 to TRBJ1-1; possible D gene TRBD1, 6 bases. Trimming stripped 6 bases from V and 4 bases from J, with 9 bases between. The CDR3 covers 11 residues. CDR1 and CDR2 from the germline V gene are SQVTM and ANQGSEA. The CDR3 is CSVNRVTEAFF. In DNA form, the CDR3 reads TGCAGCGTCAACAGGGTCACTGAAGCTTTCTTT.

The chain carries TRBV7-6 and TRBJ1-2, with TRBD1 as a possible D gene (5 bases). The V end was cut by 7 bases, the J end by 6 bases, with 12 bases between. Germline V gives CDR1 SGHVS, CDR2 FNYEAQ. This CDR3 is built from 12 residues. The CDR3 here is CASKTRVDGYTF. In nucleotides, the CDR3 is TGTGCCAGCAAAACCAGGGTCGATGGCTACACCTTC.

CDR3 loop: CASRLRQGRTGELFF. CDR3 coding DNA: TGTGCCAGTAGGCTGAGGCAGGGGAGGACCGGGGAGCTGTTTTTT. The chain uses TRBV19 and TRBJ2-2, with D possibly called TRBD1 or TRBD2 (6 bases each). CDR1 and CDR2 (germline): LNHDA, SQIVND (reference sequence). The CDR3 loop spans 15 amino acids. V lost 6 bases and J lost 5, with 16 bases in between. Full variable domain (missing parts from reference TRBV19 and TRBJ2-2): DGGITQSPKYLFRKEGQNVTLSCEQNLNHDAMYWYRQDPGQGLRLIYYSQIVNDFQKGDIAEGYSVSREKKESFPLTVTSAQKNPTAFYLCASRLRQGRTGELFFGEGSRLTVL.